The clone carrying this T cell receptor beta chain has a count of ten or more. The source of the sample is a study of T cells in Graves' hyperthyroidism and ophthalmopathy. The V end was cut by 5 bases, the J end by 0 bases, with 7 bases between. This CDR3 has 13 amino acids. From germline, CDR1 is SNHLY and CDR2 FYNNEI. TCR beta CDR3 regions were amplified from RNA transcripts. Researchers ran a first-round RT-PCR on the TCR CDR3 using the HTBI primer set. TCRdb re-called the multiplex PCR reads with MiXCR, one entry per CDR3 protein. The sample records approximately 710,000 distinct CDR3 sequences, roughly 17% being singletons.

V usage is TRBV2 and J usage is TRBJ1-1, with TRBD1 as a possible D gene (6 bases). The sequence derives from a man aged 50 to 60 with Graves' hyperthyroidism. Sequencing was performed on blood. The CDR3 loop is CASSRDMNTEAFF. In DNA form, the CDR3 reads TGTGCCAGCAGTCGGGACATGAACACTGAAGCTTTCTTT.